This TCR beta chain is drawn from a study of early T cells in non-severe SARS-CoV-2 infection. Regarding this clonotype: The antigen is undetermined.

The CDR3 is made up of 14 amino acids. CDR1 SNHLY and CDR2 FYNNEI come from the germline V gene. Trimming left V 5 bases short and J 5 bases short, with 15 bases between. Findings and limits, study-wide: VDJdb matching skewed toward anti-spike CD8 responses, missing private and CD4 specificities.

Unique molecular identifiers tagged individual cDNA molecules. Using its own MiXCR run on the 5' RACE reads, TCRdb lists one record per CDR3 protein. The top ten clones hold approximately 8.4% of a sample with approximately 64,000 distinct CDR3 sequences, roughly 18% of them seen once. Sequencing used whole blood, obtained at baseline. This TCR was sampled from an adult who was a healthcare worker with PCR-confirmed SARS-CoV-2 infection or an uninfected control (not recorded which). V usage is TRBV2 and J usage is TRBJ1-1; D unresolved. CDR3 protein: CASSPGGRETEAFF. CDR3 DNA sequence: TGTGCCAGCAGTCCTGGAGGTCGTGAGACTGAAGCTTTCTTT.